What follows describes a single T cell receptor beta chain. This record belongs to a study of blood T cell repertoires in COVID-19. The CDR3 extends over 12 amino acids. Germline V gene lookup returns CDR1 SEHNR and CDR2 FQNEAQ (reference sequence). V lost 5 bases and J lost 8, with 13 bases in between. This table comes from immunoSEQ multiplex PCR, and its TCRdb copy is limited to in-frame clones, with some not included. This sample yields 75,000 to 100,000 clones, of which approximately 82% are seen a single time; over 10% belongs to the top ten. The V call is TRBV7-9, the J call TRBJ2-7, with D possibly TRBD1 on 6 matching bases. The clonotype comes from a human donor in a cohort sampled during active COVID-19. The specimen sequenced was peripheral blood. The CDR3 region is CASSQDRSKQYF. CDR3 nucleotides: TGTGCCAGCAGCCAGGACAGATCCAAGCAGTACTTC.